The next 6 T cell receptor beta chains were all read from a single sample in a study of PD-1 blockade in mismatch repair-deficient tumors. Profiling relied on immunoSEQ multiplex PCR, and the TCRdb table lists in-frame clones only, not all of them. In the table there are around 100,000 clones, 82% of which are singletons. The source was peripheral blood, collected less than 37 weeks after starting pembrolizumab. Receptors originate from an adult with mismatch repair-deficient cancer.

The rearrangement links TRBV6-6 to TRBJ2-5, with a weak D call TRBD2 (5 bases). The V end lost 5 bases, the J end lost 5 bases, and 18 bases lay between the germline ends. The CDR3 loop spans 15 amino acids. Germline CDR1 is MNHNY and CDR2 is SVGAGI (reference sequence). CDR3 amino acids: CASSRREPSGETQYF. The CDR3 DNA reads TGTGCCAGCAGTCGACGGGAACCATCGGGGGAGACCCAGTACTTC.

The chain carries TRBV4-3 and TRBJ1-1; 9 bases are a match to TRBD1. J lost 4 bases, V lost 3 bases, and 3 bases had no gene match. The CDR3 totals 14 residues. Per the germline V gene, CDR1 is LGHNA and CDR2 is YSLEER. The CDR3 region has the DNA TGCGCCAGCAGCCAGTCGACAGGGGGCACTGAAGCTTTCTTT. Protein sequence: CASSQSTGGTEAFF.

This chain uses TRBV7-9 with TRBJ1-2; 7 bases are shared with TRBD1. Germline V CDR1 and CDR2: SEHNR, FQNEAQ (reference sequence). The CDR3 loop spans 12 amino acids. Trimming cost V 5 bases and J 5 bases; bases outside gene matches: 2. DNA of the CDR3: TGTGCCAGCAGCCCGACAGGGTATGGCTACACCTTC. Protein sequence: CASSPTGYGYTF.

The chain is built from TRBV27 and TRBJ2-7, with TRBD1 matching over 9 bases. Germline loops: CDR1 MNHEY, CDR2 SMNVEV (reference sequence). The trim removed 6 bases at V and 3 bases at J, leaving 6 bases unmatched. CDR3 length equals 14 residues. The CDR3 sequence is CASSQGTGRYEQYF. CDR3 bases: TGTGCCAGCAGCCAAGGGACAGGGCGCTACGAGCAGTACTTC.

The chain couples TRBV5-5 to TRBJ2-2; 7 bases fit TRBD2. In germline, CDR1 is SGHKS, CDR2 YYEKEE (reference sequence). The CDR3 loop spans 17 amino acids. The V segment lost 4 bases and the J segment 8 bases; nucleotides outside the gene matches: 17. In DNA form, the CDR3 reads TGTGCCAGCAGCGCGGTCTCCGGGGGGATTGGTTTTGGGGAGCTGTTTTTT. It translates to CASSAVSGGIGFGELFF.

This clone was seen only once. This rearrangement joins TRBV7-3 to TRBJ2-5; possibly TRBD1 for D (5 bases). Germline-derived CDR1 and CDR2 are SGHTA and FQGTGA. V lost 1 base and J lost 4, with 7 bases in between. The CDR3 has 13 residues. The CDR3, as DNA: TGTGCCAGCAGCTTAAGTAGGGGAGAGACCCAGTACTTC. Amino acid sequence: CASSLSRGETQYF. Drawing the rest from reference TRBV7-3 and TRBJ2-5, the complete variable domain is GAGVSQTPSNKVTEKGKYVELRCDPISGHTALYWYRQSLGQGPEFLIYFQGTGAADDSGLPNDRFFAVRPEGSVSTLKIQRTERGDSAVYLCASSLSRGETQYFGPGTRLLVL.